The clone carrying this TCR beta chain was counted only a few times. What it binds is unknown. This specimen comes from a study of PD-1 blockade in classical Hodgkin lymphoma. Study results and caveats: Similar baseline diversity was found in complete responders and newly diagnosed patients. The causes of the repertoire differences, possibly disease activity or prior therapy, remain undefined. Patients with an early start, nivolumab under 1 year after ASCT, were excluded.

Patients all relapsed after autologous stem cell transplantation, and there was variation in brentuximab vedotin exposure. The patients, who had relapsed/refractory classical Hodgkin lymphoma, achieved best responses of complete response, partial response or progressive disease. Assay used: immunoSEQ multiplex PCR; TCRdb lists only in-frame clones, some missing. The table has roughly 41,000 clones, roughly 88% seen once; the top ten hold approximately 7.5%. This specimen was peripheral blood mononuclear cells (PBMCs), taken before the second cycle of nivolumab. The sequence was collected from a human donor with classical Hodgkin lymphoma.

The chain's CDR3 is CASRLDRGPPTDTQYF. Here the CDR3 DNA reads TGTGCAAGTCGCTTGGATCGTGGGCCTCCCACAGATACGCAGTATTTT. This chain connects TRBV12-2 to TRBJ2-3; the table's TRBD1 call for D was not verified on the DNA. TRBV12-2 is shown as a pseudogene. The CDR3 is 16 amino acids.